The 8 T cell receptor beta chains below were found in one sample sequenced in a study of T cell responses to AZD1222 COVID-19 vaccine. Clones were sequenced by immunoSEQ multiplex PCR, and TCRdb holds only the in-frame ones, with some missing. The profile shows 100,000 to 150,000 clones, roughly 84% of them singletons. The material was peripheral blood, obtained on day 0 of AZD1222 vaccination. These receptor sequences come from an adult in good health.

This chain links TRBV11-3 with TRBJ2-5; 13 bases align to TRBD2. The junction had 8 bases not matched to a gene; V was cut back by 5 bases and J by 2 bases. The CDR3 covers 17 residues. Germline V gene data show CDR1 as SGHNT and CDR2 as YENEEA. CDR3 sequence (DNA): TGTGCCAGCAGCCCTTGGACTAGCGGGGGTTCGCAAGAGACCCAGTACTTC. Translating it yields CASSPWTSGGSQETQYF. The whole variable domain, remainder taken from reference TRBV11-3 and TRBJ2-5, is EAGVVQSPRYKIIEKKQPVAFWCNPISGHNTLYWYLQNLGQGPELLIRYENEEAVDDSQLPKDRFSAERLKGVDSTLKIQPAELGDSAVYLCASSPWTSGGSQETQYFGPGTRLLVL.

The V call is TRBV27, the J call TRBJ2-3; a weak D match, TRBD2 (5 bases). Trimming took off 5 bases at V and 3 bases at J, with 12 bases between the two ends. Germline V gene data show CDR1 as MNHEY and CDR2 as SMNVEV (reference sequence). This CDR3 has 14 residues. CDR3 nucleotide sequence: TGTGCCAGCAGTACCTATGAGGGTACAGATACGCAGTATTTT. Residues: CASSTYEGTDTQYF.

This clone was detected only a few times. The chain is built from TRBV2 and TRBJ2-7; TRBD2 matches at 10 bases. The V gene end was trimmed by 3 bases and the J gene end by 4 bases; junction bases not matched to a gene: 6. Germline V gives CDR1 SNHLY, CDR2 FYNNEI. The CDR3 runs 15 residues. CDR3 amino acids: CASSDGTSGIYEQYF. The CDR3 region has the DNA TGTGCCAGCAGTGATGGCACTAGCGGGATTTACGAGCAGTACTTC.

This chain connects TRBV5-1 to TRBJ2-3, with TRBD1 matching over 8 bases. Germline V gives CDR1 SGHRS, CDR2 YFSETQ. V was clipped by 0 bases and J by 8 bases; unmatched bases: 11. The CDR3 runs 16 residues. CDR3 region: CASSLGFRGPEGTQYF. The CDR3 DNA is TGCGCCAGCAGCTTGGGATTCAGGGGGCCTGAGGGTACGCAGTATTTT.

The chain couples TRBV30 to TRBJ1-5; D remains ambiguous. CDR3 length: 13 residues. Trimming shortened V by 0 bases and J by 6 bases, and 9 bases separated the two germline ends. Germline assignment: CDR1 GTSNPN and CDR2 SVGIG (reference sequence). CDR3 DNA sequence: TGTGCCTGGAGTGTCCGCTTGGGTCAGCCCCAGCATTTT. It yields the protein CAWSVRLGQPQHF.

The gene calls are TRBV29-1 and TRBJ1-2; D uncertain. Germline CDR1 SQVTM, CDR2 ANQGSEA. The germline V and J ends were trimmed by 0 bases and 9 bases, with 5 bases remaining between them. The CDR3 has 10 residues. The CDR3, as DNA: TGCAGCGTTGAAGAGTCTAGCTACACCTTC. It codes for CSVEESSYTF.

The chain recombines TRBV27 with TRBJ1-2; TRBD1 aligns across 9 bases. The length of the CDR3 is 15 residues. Germline loops: CDR1 MNHEY, CDR2 SMNVEV (reference sequence). J gave up 4 bases and V 5 bases, and 8 bases lay outside the gene matches. The CDR3 spells CASSPSTGGIYGYTF. The DNA for the CDR3 is TGTGCCAGCAGTCCCTCGACAGGGGGAATCTATGGCTACACCTTC.

This clone has only one observation. The rearrangement joins TRBV7-8 to TRBJ2-2; 9 bases are shared with TRBD2. V dropped 6 bases and J dropped 4; count of bases not matched to a gene: 6. The CDR3 loop spans 15 amino acids. Germline CDR1 and CDR2: SGHVS and FQNEAQ. The CDR3 sequence is CASSDRGGGTGELFF. The CDR3 nucleotides read TGTGCCAGCAGTGACCGCGGGGGGGGCACCGGGGAGCTGTTTTTT.